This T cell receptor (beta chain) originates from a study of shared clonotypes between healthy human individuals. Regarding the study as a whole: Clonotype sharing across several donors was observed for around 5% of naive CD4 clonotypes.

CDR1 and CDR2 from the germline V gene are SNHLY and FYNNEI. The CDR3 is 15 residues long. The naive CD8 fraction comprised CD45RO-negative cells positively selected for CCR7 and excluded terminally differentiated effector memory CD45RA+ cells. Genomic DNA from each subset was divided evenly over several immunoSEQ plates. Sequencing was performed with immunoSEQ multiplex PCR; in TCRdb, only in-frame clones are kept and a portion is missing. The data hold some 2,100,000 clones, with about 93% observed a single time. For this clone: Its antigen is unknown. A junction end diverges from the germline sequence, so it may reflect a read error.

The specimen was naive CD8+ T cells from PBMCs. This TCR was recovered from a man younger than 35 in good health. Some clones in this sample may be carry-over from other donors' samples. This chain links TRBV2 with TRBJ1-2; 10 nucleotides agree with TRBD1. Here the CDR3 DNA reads TGTGCCAGCAGGGAAGGGACAGGGGCTAACTATGGCTACACCTTC. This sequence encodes CASREGTGANYGYTF.